This TCR beta chain was retrieved from a study of blood T cell repertoires in COVID-19. Study as a whole: Material from acute and convalescent COVID-19 was sourced from the United States, Italy and Spain. Nucleic acid was either cDNA or gDNA, and it came from T cells, B-cell-depleted T cells, or PBMCs.

In the authors' workflow: Reference gene primer amplification gave estimated nucleated cell counts. Clones were read by immunoSEQ multiplex PCR, and TCRdb kept only the in-frame ones, dropping some. Clone size and the V and J calls come from that table; the DNA yielded D and trimming. The top ten hold 13% to 15% of the sample, which has under 35,000 clones, about 88% seen once. The V segment lost 3 bases and the J segment 1 base; nucleotides outside the gene matches: 9. This CDR3 is 17 amino acids long. The germline V gene encodes CDR1 SGHTA and CDR2 FQGNSA. J is TRBJ2-3 and V is TRBV7-2, with 8 bases matching TRBD2. The clonotype was recovered from a human donor with active COVID-19. The donor label of this sample is uncertain. The sequencing input was peripheral blood. Written as DNA, the CDR3 is TGTGCCAGCAGCTTGGTTTCTAGCGGGCGAGGCACAGATACGCAGTATTTT. It is translated as CASSLVSSGRGTDTQYF. The full variable domain, with the rest looked up from reference TRBV7-2 and TRBJ2-3, is GAGVSQSPSNKVTEKGKDVELRCDPISGHTALYWYRQSLGQGLEFLIYFQGNSAPDKSGLPSDRFSAERTGGSVSTLTIQRTQQEDSAVYLCASSLVSSGRGTDTQYFGPGTRLTVL.